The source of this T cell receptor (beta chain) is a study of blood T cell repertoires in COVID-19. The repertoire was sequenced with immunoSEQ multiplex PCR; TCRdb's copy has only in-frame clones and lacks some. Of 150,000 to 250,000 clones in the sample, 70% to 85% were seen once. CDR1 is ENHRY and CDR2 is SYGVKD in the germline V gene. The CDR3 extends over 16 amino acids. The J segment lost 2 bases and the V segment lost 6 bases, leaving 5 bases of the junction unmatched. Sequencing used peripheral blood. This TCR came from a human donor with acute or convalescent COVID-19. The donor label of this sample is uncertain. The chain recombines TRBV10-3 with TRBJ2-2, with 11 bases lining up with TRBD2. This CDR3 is CAIRSGTSGNTGELFF. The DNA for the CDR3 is TGTGCCATCAGGTCCGGGACTAGCGGTAACACCGGGGAGCTGTTTTTT.